The 13 T cell receptor beta chains below all came from one sample that was sequenced in a study of T cells in Graves' hyperthyroidism and ophthalmopathy (dated 2019 in TCRdb). Libraries came from multiplex PCR. TCRdb names Illumina HiSeq 2000 as the instrument used. Amplification of TCR beta CDR3 regions was carried out from RNA transcripts. The first round of RT-PCR for the TCR CDR3 was performed with the HTBI primer set and the Qiagen OneStep RT-PCR kit. The public reads were quality trimmed at Q25 with fastp and then assembled into clones with MiXCR by TCRdb, keeping productive beta chains. Each CDR3 protein appears once, grouped with its most common genes and DNA. Recorded for this sample are approximately 630,000 distinct CDR3 sequences; roughly 17% of them occurred a single time. Jointly, the top ten make up around 4% of the sample. The specimen sequenced was blood. The origin of the receptors is a woman aged 25 to 39 with Graves' hyperthyroidism.

In its sample, this clonotype was seen a few times. This chain joins TRBV20-1 and TRBJ2-6; no definite D call. Germline assignment: CDR1 DFQATT and CDR2 SNEGSKA (reference sequence). This CDR3 spans 14 amino acids. V was shortened by 0 bases and J by 2 bases, with 5 bases between the two germline ends. The DNA for the CDR3 is TGCAGTGCTAGAGATTGGGCTGGGGCCAACGTCCTGACTTTC. Protein: CSARDWAGANVLTF.

The CDR3: CASGSLAGVENEQFF. CDR3 DNA sequence: TGCGCCAGCGGGAGCCTAGCGGGAGTAGAAAATGAGCAGTTCTTC. The chain links TRBV5-1 to TRBJ2-1, with 10 nucleotides matching TRBD2. V lost 7 bases to trimming and J lost 7 bases; unmatched junction nucleotides: 11. The CDR3 totals 15 residues. Germline values: CDR1 SGHRS, CDR2 YFSETQ.

This clonotype has ten or more counts. In nucleotides, the CDR3 is TGTGCCAGCAGTTTAAGCCAGGGTTGGGAGAATGAGCAGTTCTTC. Translated, it gives CASSLSQGWENEQFF. V usage is TRBV12-3 or TRBV12-4 and J usage is TRBJ2-1; the D gene could be TRBD1 or TRBD2 (5 bases each). The length of the CDR3 is 15 residues. The V end was cut by 2 bases, the J end by 7 bases, with 15 bases between.

This chain links TRBV6-5 with TRBJ2-2; D may correspond to TRBD1 or TRBD2 (5 bases each). Germline V lookup: CDR1 MNHEY, CDR2 SVGAGI. The CDR3 length is 14 residues. V dropped 0 bases and J dropped 3 bases, with 5 bases sitting between them. CDR3 sequence (DNA): TGTGCCAGCAGTTACTCGGGGGACACCGGGGAGCTGTTTTTT. It encodes CASSYSGDTGELFF.

This clonotype has at least ten counts. This rearrangement joins TRBV7-2 to TRBJ1-2; D may be TRBD1 (6 bases). This CDR3 has 15 residues. Germline V gives CDR1 SGHTA, CDR2 FQGNSA. V lost 1 base and J 1 base, leaving 10 bases between the germline ends. The CDR3 nucleotides read TGTGCCAGCAGCTTAGAAGGACAGATTAACTATGGCTACACCTTC. Translation: CASSLEGQINYGYTF. Full variable domain (outside the CDR3, taken from reference TRBV7-2 and TRBJ1-2): GAGVSQSPSNKVTEKGKDVELRCDPISGHTALYWYRQSLGQGLEFLIYFQGNSAPDKSGLPSDRFSAERTGGSVSTLTIQRTQQEDSAVYLCASSLEGQINYGYTFGSGTRLTVV.

In this sample, this clonotype turned up many times. The CDR3 region is CSVEQGGKSDTEAFF. The DNA of the CDR3 is TGCAGCGTTGAGCAGGGGGGGAAATCGGACACTGAAGCTTTCTTT. This chain uses TRBV29-1 with TRBJ1-1; TRBD1 agrees at 7 bases. The CDR3 covers 15 residues. V was pared by 3 bases and J by 3 bases, with 10 bases of the junction left unmatched. Germline V gene lookup returns CDR1 SQVTM and CDR2 ANQGSEA.

This clonotype has a handful of counts. This chain joins TRBV29-1 and TRBJ1-2; no definite D call. Germline values: CDR1 SQVTM, CDR2 ANQGSEA. The V and J ends lost 7 bases and 8 bases respectively, with 23 bases between them. The CDR3 consists of 14 residues. As DNA, the CDR3 is TGCAGCGCCTACGCGGGCAGACACCGGGAAGGCTACACCTTC. Its protein is CSAYAGRHREGYTF.

This clonotype appeared many times. The chain recombines TRBV2 with TRBJ1-5; D is uncertain. The CDR3 has 13 amino acids. The germline gives CDR1 SNHLY, CDR2 FYNNEI. V was pared by 7 bases and J by 3 bases, with 10 bases between. The CDR3 coding sequence is TGTGCCAGCAAGAGACGGGACAATCAGCCCCAGCATTTT. As protein: CASKRRDNQPQHF.

This chain connects TRBV5-6 to TRBJ1-5, with D hard to call. The CDR3 loop spans 16 amino acids. The germline V gene has CDR1 SGHDT and CDR2 YYEEEE. V lost 0 bases and J lost 3, with 13 bases in between. CDR3 sequence reads: CASSLAIRGDNQPQHF. In DNA form, the CDR3 reads TGTGCCAGCAGCTTGGCAATCCGGGGTGACAATCAGCCCCAGCATTTT.

The table lists this clonotype with many counts. J is TRBJ2-7 and V is TRBV6-1, with a possible D match to TRBD2 (5 bases). The CDR3 is made up of 13 amino acids. CDR1 and CDR2 from the germline V gene are MNHNS and SASEGT. Trimming cost V 8 bases and J 0 bases, with 11 bases left between them. CDR3 sequence reads: CASEGPSSYEQYF. CDR3 nucleotides: TGTGCCAGCGAGGGCCCGAGCTCCTACGAGCAGTACTTC.

This chain joins TRBV28 and TRBJ2-3; D possibly matches TRBD1 or TRBD2 (5 bases each). Germline assignment: CDR1 MDHEN and CDR2 SYDVKM. CDR3 length: 13 residues. Trimming left V 7 bases short and J 5 bases short, with 13 bases between. The DNA of the CDR3 is TGTGCCAGCACCCCCCTGGGACGAGATACGCAGTATTTT. Encoded protein: CASTPLGRDTQYF.

In its sample, this clonotype was seen a few times. This rearrangement joins TRBV7-9 to TRBJ2-7, with TRBD2 identical over 8 bases. The CDR3 runs 16 residues. The trim removed 4 bases at V and 6 bases at J, leaving 14 bases unmatched. The germline V gene has CDR1 SEHNR and CDR2 FQNEAQ (reference sequence). The CDR3: CASSSSFGGGRREQYF. The CDR3 nucleotides read TGTGCCAGCAGCTCCTCGTTCGGGGGGGGCCGGCGCGAGCAGTACTTC.

In this sample, this clonotype turned up many times. The gene calls are TRBV6-1 and TRBJ1-4; D is perhaps TRBD1 (5 bases). The CDR3 runs 15 residues. Between the trimmed V and J ends, which lost 5 bases and 8 bases, there was a span of 18 bases. Germline V CDR1 and CDR2: MNHNS, SASEGT. The DNA of the CDR3 is TGTGCCAGCAGTTTCCAGGGAGGGGTTGGAGAAAAACTGTTTTTT. Its translation is CASSFQGGVGEKLFF.